The clone carrying this T cell receptor beta chain showed up just once. These data come from a study of shared clonotypes between healthy human individuals. Several immunoSEQ plates received, in even portions, the genomic DNA of each subset. Data came from immunoSEQ multiplex PCR; TCRdb stores just in-frame clones and leaves some out. The table shows under 1,900,000 clones, with roughly 98.5% occurring only once. The germline gives CDR1 SNHLY, CDR2 FYNNEI. CDR3 size: 15 residues. Germline trimming cut 7 bases from V and 4 bases from J; bases unmatched to any gene: 13. The origin of this receptor is a man aged 25-40 years in good health. The sequencing input was naive CD4+ T cells sorted from blood. The subset is: CD45RA+ positively selected. The chain employs TRBV2 and TRBJ2-7; 7 nucleotides agree with TRBD1. For the CDR3, the DNA is TGTGCCAGCATCCCTGGAGGAAAGGGGGCGTACGAGCAGTACTTC. As protein: CASIPGGKGAYEQYF.